One and the same sample provided the 32 T cell receptor beta chains below, sequenced in a study of blood T cell repertoires in COVID-19. Profiled with immunoSEQ multiplex PCR; TCRdb holds only in-frame clones, not every one. The top ten hold about 0.65% of the sample, which has some 260,000 clones, 88% seen once. The sequenced sample consisted of peripheral blood. All receptors come from a human donor in a cohort sampled during active COVID-19.

This chain uses TRBV4-1 with TRBJ2-3; 10 nucleotides align to TRBD2. This CDR3 is 21 amino acids long. V lost 0 bases and J lost 8; bases outside the gene matches: 23. CDR1 MGHRA and CDR2 YSYEKL come from the germline V gene. CDR3 sequence reads: CASSQEYFPLGKRGGGRTQYF. The DNA of the CDR3 is TGCGCCAGCAGCCAAGAGTATTTCCCCCTAGGGAAGCGGGGGGGAGGGCGTACGCAGTATTTT.

The chain is built from TRBV5-1 and TRBJ2-1; TRBD2 might be the D (6 bases). Germline CDR1 and CDR2: SGHRS and YFSETQ. V lost 1 base, J lost 9 bases, and 11 bases lay in between. CDR3 length: 13 residues. The chain's CDR3 is CASSLYRGGEQFF. CDR3 in DNA: TGCGCCAGCAGCTTGTACCGGGGAGGTGAGCAGTTCTTC.

The chain combines TRBV28 with TRBJ1-2; D unresolved. The CDR3 consists of 14 residues. Germline lookup yields CDR1 MDHEN and CDR2 SYDVKM. V lost 6 bases, J lost 6 bases, and 17 bases lay in between. This chain's CDR3 is CASSPPQERDGYTF. The CDR3 coding sequence is TGTGCCAGCAGCCCGCCCCAGGAACGAGATGGCTACACCTTC.

This clone showed up just once. This rearrangement joins TRBV10-3 to TRBJ1-4; D gene unclear. The V end was cut by 2 bases, the J end by 4 bases, with 8 bases between. The CDR3 has 14 amino acids. The germline V gene encodes CDR1 ENHRY and CDR2 SYGVKD. CDR3 sequence reads: CAISEGGFNEKLFF. In DNA, the CDR3 is TGTGCCATCAGTGAGGGCGGATTTAATGAAAAACTGTTTTTT.

The count of this clone is one. The chain employs TRBV4-3 and TRBJ2-7; weak D call: TRBD2 (6 bases). The V end lost 5 bases, the J end lost 3 bases, and 20 bases lay between the germline ends. The CDR3 totals 16 residues. Germline lookup yields CDR1 LGHNA and CDR2 YSLEER. The CDR3 reads CASSSAPGLLGYEQYF. CDR3 nucleotide sequence: TGCGCCAGCAGCAGTGCACCGGGACTCCTCGGCTACGAGCAGTACTTC.

The chain is built from TRBV2 and TRBJ1-5; 10 nucleotides align to TRBD1. Germline trimming cut 5 bases from V and 6 bases from J; bases unmatched to any gene: 10. This CDR3 is 16 amino acids long. CDR1 is SNHLY, CDR2 FYNNEI, per germline. The CDR3 region has the DNA TGTGCCAGCAGTTTGACAGGGGGCAGGGCGCGTCAGCCCCAGCATTTT. Translation: CASSLTGGRARQPQHF.

The CDR3 loop is CATSDLNEYEQYF. The CDR3 nucleotides are TGTGCCACCAGTGATTTGAACGAGTACGAGCAGTACTTC. The chain has TRBV24-1 and TRBJ2-7, with D unclear. The V end lost 0 bases, the J end lost 4 bases, and 6 bases lay between the germline ends. CDR1 is KGHDR and CDR2 is SFDVKD in the germline V gene. The CDR3 totals 13 residues.

The genes are TRBV30 and TRBJ2-7; TRBD2 agrees at 11 bases. Germline CDR1 and CDR2: GTSNPN and SVGIG (reference sequence). The CDR3 covers 17 residues. The V segment lost 3 bases and the J segment 3 bases; nucleotides outside the gene matches: 13. CDR3 nucleotides: TGTGCCTGGAGCGATGGGTTAGCGGGAGGGCTTTACTACGAGCAGTACTTC. Translation gives CAWSDGLAGGLYYEQYF.

This clone was picked up one time. The chain carries TRBV6-1 and TRBJ2-3, with D possibly being TRBD2 (6 bases). Per germline, CDR1 MNHNS and CDR2 SASEGT. The length of the CDR3 is 14 residues. V dropped 2 bases and J dropped 3 bases, with 9 bases sitting between them. The chain's CDR3 is CASSERGGTDTQYF. For the CDR3, the DNA is TGTGCCAGCAGTGAACGAGGAGGGACAGATACGCAGTATTTT.

The CDR3 DNA is TGCGCCAGCAGCCGACCGGGACAAGGAGACAACGAGCAGTACTTC. Translating it yields CASSRPGQGDNEQYF. V is TRBV4-1 and J is TRBJ2-7; the D gene is possibly TRBD1 (6 bases). The germline V gene encodes CDR1 MGHRA and CDR2 YSYEKL. Trimming stripped 4 bases from V and 5 bases from J, with 18 bases between. The CDR3 covers 15 residues.

The chain joins TRBV11-3 to TRBJ2-1; 7 nucleotides match TRBD2. The CDR3 spans 14 residues. V shed 0 bases and J 7 bases; nucleotides not matched to a gene: 3. Germline V gene sequence: CDR1 SGHNT, CDR2 YENEEA. The CDR3 bases are TGTGCCAGCAGCTTAGATTGGGGGGGGAATGAGCAGTTCTTC. Translating gives CASSLDWGGNEQFF.

The chain is built from TRBV6-5 and TRBJ1-6; D is unclear. Between the trimmed V and J ends, which lost 2 bases and 6 bases, there was a span of 11 bases. Germline CDR1 reads MNHEY; CDR2 reads SVGAGI. The CDR3 totals 15 residues. For the CDR3, the DNA is TGTGCCAGCAGTTACGGCCGCAATCCTAATTCACCCCTCCACTTT. Residues: CASSYGRNPNSPLHF.

This clone was observed a few times. The chain has TRBV11-3 and TRBJ1-3; D remains unclear. CDR1 is SGHNT and CDR2 is YENEEA in the germline V gene. V was shortened by 0 bases and J by 6 bases, with 6 bases between the two germline ends. CDR3 length: 13 amino acids. The CDR3 sequence: CASSLDPLNTIYF. DNA of the CDR3: TGTGCCAGCAGCTTAGATCCACTAAACACCATATATTTT.

A few counts support this clone. This rearrangement joins TRBV6-5 to TRBJ2-6; D unclear. Germline V gives CDR1 MNHEY, CDR2 SVGAGI. The CDR3 covers 14 residues. Trimming took 6 bases from V and 0 from J, leaving 6 bases between them. The CDR3 bases are TGTGCCAGCAGACGGAGCTCTGGGGCCAACGTCCTGACTTTC. Translating gives CASRRSSGANVLTF.

This chain links TRBV7-2 with TRBJ2-3, with 7 bases fitting TRBD2. This CDR3 has 14 amino acids. The germline CDR1 and CDR2 sequences are SGHTA and FQGNSA. V was clipped by 5 bases and J by 2 bases; unmatched bases: 4. The CDR3 loop reads CASSVGLPTDTQYF. In DNA form, the CDR3 reads TGTGCCAGCAGCGTGGGACTACCCACAGATACGCAGTATTTT. The variable domain in full, completed from reference TRBV7-2 and TRBJ2-3, reads GAGVSQSPSNKVTEKGKDVELRCDPISGHTALYWYRQSLGQGLEFLIYFQGNSAPDKSGLPSDRFSAERTGGSVSTLTIQRTQQEDSAVYLCASSVGLPTDTQYFGPGTRLTVL.

In regard to this clone: The same CDR3 is also encoded by other DNA sequences in this sample. V gene TRBV7-2 combines with J gene TRBJ1-4, with D possibly matching TRBD1 (5 bases). This CDR3 is built from 15 residues. V was cut by 1 base and J by 5 bases, with 11 bases left in between. Germline values: CDR1 SGHTA, CDR2 FQGNSA. The CDR3 sequence is CASSLGGGANEKLFF. The DNA of the CDR3 is TGTGCCAGCAGCTTAGGGGGCGGGGCCAATGAAAAACTGTTTTTT. Supplemented by reference TRBV7-2 and TRBJ1-4, the full variable domain reads GAGVSQSPSNKVTEKGKDVELRCDPISGHTALYWYRQSLGQGLEFLIYFQGNSAPDKSGLPSDRFSAERTGGSVSTLTIQRTQQEDSAVYLCASSLGGGANEKLFFGSGTQLSVL.

The chain carries TRBV27 and TRBJ2-3; 10 bases fit TRBD1. Trimming at V came to 8 bases and at J to 3 bases, leaving 5 bases not matched to a gene. Looked up from germline, CDR1 is MNHEY and CDR2 is SMNVEV (reference sequence). The CDR3 totals 14 residues. The CDR3 protein is CASGDRGETDTQYF. DNA of the CDR3: TGTGCCAGCGGGGACAGGGGTGAAACAGATACGCAGTATTTT.

The chain links TRBV7-2 to TRBJ1-2; the match to TRBD1 covers 10 bases. The CDR3 is made up of 15 amino acids. The J segment lost 8 bases and the V segment lost 5 bases, leaving 11 bases of the junction unmatched. From germline, CDR1 is SGHTA and CDR2 FQGNSA. The CDR3 loop is CASSPGQGYVRGYTF. The CDR3, as DNA: TGTGCCAGCAGCCCGGGACAGGGGTATGTGAGGGGCTACACCTTC.

This clone was seen once. The J gene is TRBJ2-1, the V gene TRBV5-1; 9 positions agree with TRBD1. Per germline, CDR1 SGHRS and CDR2 YFSETQ. CDR3 length: 14 amino acids. The V gene end was trimmed by 8 bases and the J gene end by 2 bases; junction bases not matched to a gene: 5. This CDR3 is CASYTGGAYNEQFF. Here the CDR3 DNA reads TGCGCCAGTTATACAGGGGGCGCCTACAATGAGCAGTTCTTC.

For this clone: At one end the junction does not follow the germline gene, possibly because of a read error. The chain carries TRBV6-1 and TRBJ2-3; D perhaps matches TRBD2 (6 bases). The CDR3 has 14 residues. CDR1 MNHNS and CDR2 SASEGT come from the germline V gene. CDR3 protein: CASSEGWGADTQYF. The CDR3 region has the DNA TGTGCCAGCAGCGAAGGTTGGGGGGCAGATACGCAGTATTTT.

This clone has a single count. The chain has TRBV6-5 and TRBJ1-2, with a possible D match to TRBD1 (5 bases). This CDR3 has 14 residues. V shed 0 bases and J shed 7 bases, with 12 bases lying between them. Germline loops: CDR1 MNHEY, CDR2 SVGAGI. The CDR3 sequence is CASSYSPVGGGYTF. CDR3 coding DNA: TGTGCCAGCAGTTACTCTCCCGTGGGGGGTGGCTACACCTTC.

The chain couples TRBV4-3 to TRBJ2-1; TRBD2 matches at 8 bases. The germline CDR1 and CDR2 sequences are LGHNA and YSLEER. CDR3 size: 16 residues. Trimming took 2 bases from V and 12 from J; bases not matched to a gene: 15. Here the CDR3 DNA reads TGCGCCAGCAGCCAATTAGCGGGATCTTCTAGGTTTGGGCAGTTCTTC. It yields the protein CASSQLAGSSRFGQFF.

The sample holds one count of this clone. The rearrangement joins TRBV10-2 to TRBJ1-2; D unresolved. The length of the CDR3 is 12 residues. Trimming removed 3 bases at V and 4 bases at J, with 6 bases between. Germline values: CDR1 WSHSY, CDR2 SAAADI. The CDR3 reads CASSDAAYGYTF. The CDR3 DNA reads TGCGCCAGCAGTGATGCGGCCTATGGCTACACCTTC.

As DNA, the CDR3 is TGTGCCAGTAGTCGGTCAGCCGGGACAGGGACTGATACGCAGTATTTT. It yields the protein CASSRSAGTGTDTQYF. The chain combines TRBV19 with TRBJ2-3; 9 bases agree with TRBD1. The junction had 12 bases not matched to a gene; V was cut back by 5 bases and J by 6 bases. This CDR3 comprises 16 residues. Germline V gives CDR1 LNHDA, CDR2 SQIVND (reference sequence).

The V gene is TRBV6-6, the J gene TRBJ2-7, with D unclear. V lost 2 bases and J 5 bases, leaving 16 bases between the germline ends. Germline assignment: CDR1 MNHNY and CDR2 SVGAGI (reference sequence). The CDR3 contains 15 residues. The CDR3 protein is CASSYGRTVNDEQYF. The CDR3 DNA reads as TGTGCCAGCAGTTACGGTAGAACAGTCAATGACGAGCAGTACTTC.

J is TRBJ2-5 and V is TRBV7-2; 8 bases agree with TRBD2. The ends lost 0 bases at V and 7 bases at J; junction bases unmatched: 10. Germline V gene data show CDR1 as SGHTA and CDR2 as FQGNSA. The CDR3 totals 16 residues. CDR3 sequence: CASSLARSPGGGTQYF. CDR3 bases: TGTGCCAGCAGCTTAGCCAGGTCACCCGGGGGGGGGACCCAGTACTTC.

The rearrangement uses TRBV19 and TRBJ2-2; 8 bases fit TRBD1. Trimming cost V 7 bases and J 4 bases; bases outside gene matches: 14. The CDR3 has 17 residues. Germline values: CDR1 LNHDA, CDR2 SQIVND (reference sequence). The CDR3 DNA is TGTGCCAGTATGGGTCCTCCCGGGACAGGCCCCACCGGGGAGCTGTTTTTT. Its translation is CASMGPPGTGPTGELFF.

V gene TRBV6-5 combines with J gene TRBJ2-1; tentative D call: TRBD1 (5 bases). The length of the CDR3 is 13 residues. Germline V gene data show CDR1 as MNHEY and CDR2 as SVGAGI. V dropped 7 bases and J dropped 3 bases, with 10 bases sitting between them. The CDR3 loop reads CASILGLYNEQFF. CDR3 sequence (DNA): TGTGCCAGCATCCTGGGGCTCTACAATGAGCAGTTCTTC.

As DNA, the CDR3 is TGCAGCGTCAGCGGGGGGCTCCAAGAGACCCAGTACTTC. Translated: CSVSGGLQETQYF. V and J are TRBV29-1 and TRBJ2-5; 9 bases are a match to TRBD2. Germline values: CDR1 SQVTM, CDR2 ANQGSEA. The CDR3 runs to 13 residues. The V and J ends lost 6 bases and 1 base, in that order; junction bases with no gene match: 3.

The rearrangement uses TRBV3-1 (or the pseudogene TRBV3-2) and TRBJ2-5, with a weak D call TRBD1 (5 bases). The CDR3 contains 14 residues. Trimming pared 1 base from V and 4 bases from J, leaving 10 bases between. The germline gives CDR1 LGHDT, CDR2 YNNKEL (reference sequence). The CDR3 region is CASSQAPRVETQYF. CDR3 nucleotide sequence: TGTGCCAGCAGCCAAGCCCCCAGGGTAGAGACCCAGTACTTC.

The chain has TRBV19 and TRBJ2-7; D is perhaps TRBD2 (5 bases). The CDR3 length is 12 residues. Germline V gene data show CDR1 as LNHDA and CDR2 as SQIVND (reference sequence). V was shortened by 5 bases and J by 3 bases, with 8 bases between the two germline ends. CDR3 in amino acids: CASSQAGYEQYF. In DNA form, the CDR3 reads TGTGCCAGTAGTCAGGCGGGCTACGAGCAGTACTTC.

As DNA, the CDR3 is TGTGCCAGCAGCCCCCTTCGCGCGCAAGGGCGGGATTACTACGAGCAGTACTTC. It codes for CASSPLRAQGRDYYEQYF. The rearrangement uses TRBV6-2 or TRBV6-3 and TRBJ2-7; a possible D gene is TRBD2 (6 bases). The CDR3 runs to 18 residues. Germline lookup yields CDR1 MNHEY and CDR2 SVGEGT. The V and J ends lost 6 bases and 3 bases respectively, with 27 bases between them.